A selection of T cell receptor beta chains follows, all from one sample in a study of blood T cell repertoires in COVID-19. Assay: immunoSEQ multiplex PCR; the TCRdb copy retains only in-frame clones and omits some. The sample carries about 220,000 clones, 83% recorded once. Sequenced sample: peripheral blood. The source is a woman aged 50 to 60 with acute or convalescent COVID-19. CDR3s include the opening cysteine and the closing phenylalanine or tryptophan. D genes are given only for firm matches. Expanded clones get a size class; other rows say once, few or many, or leave the size out.

clone_size,j_call,v_call,d_call,cdr3_aa,cdr3_nt
-,TRBJ2-7,TRBV28,TRBD1,CASSPAGTGAYEQYF,TGTGCCAGCAGCCCGGCCGGGACAGGGGCCTACGAGCAGTACTTC
-,TRBJ2-1,TRBV24-1,-,CATSDGSPNEQFF,TGTGCCACCAGTGATGGGAGTCCCAATGAGCAGTTCTTC
-,TRBJ1-4,TRBV10-1,TRBD1,CASPDREQKLQKLFF,TGCGCCAGCCCGGACAGGGAGCAGAAGTTGCAAAAACTGTTTTTT
-,TRBJ2-5,TRBV10-3,-,CAISVGDSETQYF,TGTGCCATCAGTGTTGGAGACTCGGAGACCCAGTACTTC
once,TRBJ1-2,TRBV5-6,TRBD1,CASSMGQGGGYGYTF,TGTGCCAGCAGCATGGGCCAGGGGGGAGGCTATGGCTACACCTTC
-,TRBJ2-5,TRBV5-4,-,CASSSDSRQETQYF,TGTGCCAGCAGCTCGGACAGCCGCCAAGAGACCCAGTACTTC
-,TRBJ2-7,TRBV4-1,TRBD1,CASSPSEGATYEQYF,TGCGCCAGCAGCCCCAGTGAGGGGGCTACCTACGAGCAGTACTTC
-,TRBJ1-6,TRBV18,-,CASSPRLTSTYNSPLHF,TGTGCCAGCTCACCAAGGCTGACTAGTACCTATAATTCACCCCTCCACTTT
-,TRBJ1-1,TRBV12-3/TRBV12-4,TRBD1,CASSSQGAPEAFF,TGTGCCAGCAGTTCACAGGGGGCGCCTGAAGCTTTCTTT
-,TRBJ2-2,TRBV2,-,CASSESRANTGELFF,TGTGCCAGCAGTGAATCCAGGGCGAACACCGGGGAGCTGTTTTTT
-,TRBJ2-7,TRBV28,TRBD2,CASGTSGSFAYEQYF,TGTGCCAGCGGGACTAGCGGGAGTTTTGCGTACGAGCAGTACTTC
-,TRBJ1-5,TRBV2,TRBD1,CASSGGQDNQPQHF,TGTGCCAGCAGCGGGGGACAGGACAATCAGCCCCAGCATTTT
-,TRBJ1-1,TRBV27,-,CASSQVGGMNTEAFF,TGTGCCAGCAGCCAAGTAGGGGGAATGAACACTGAAGCTTTCTTT
-,TRBJ2-7,TRBV12-3/TRBV12-4,TRBD1,CATTPGQGYEQYF,TGTGCCACCACACCGGGACAGGGATACGAGCAGTACTTC
-,TRBJ2-1,TRBV5-1,TRBD1,CASSTGGIEQFF,TGCGCCAGCAGTACAGGGGGGATCGAGCAGTTCTTC
-,TRBJ1-5,TRBV19,-,CASSIGGSNQPQHF,TGTGCCAGTAGTATTGGGGGGAGCAATCAGCCCCAGCATTTT
-,TRBJ2-4,TRBV6-2/TRBV6-3,TRBD2,CASSYGDGRAAKNIQYF,TGTGCCAGCAGTTATGGGGACGGGAGGGCCGCCAAAAACATTCAGTACTTC
-,TRBJ1-2,TRBV7-2,TRBD1,CASRVQGGQGYTF,TGTGCCAGCAGGGTTCAGGGGGGTCAGGGCTACACCTTC
-,TRBJ2-1,TRBV6-1,-,CASSEPGSTYNEQFF,TGTGCCAGCAGTGAACCCGGGAGTACCTACAATGAGCAGTTCTTC
-,TRBJ1-5,TRBV9,-,CASSPTGGMQPQHF,TGTGCCAGCAGCCCCACCGGGGGGATGCAGCCCCAGCATTTT
-,TRBJ1-2,TRBV5-1,-,CASSLEGVQNYGYTF,TGCGCCAGCAGCTTGGAGGGGGTCCAAAACTATGGCTACACCTTC
-,TRBJ2-1,TRBV4-2,-,CASSQDRRQRGDEQFF,TGTGCCAGCAGCCAAGATAGGCGCCAAAGGGGCGATGAGCAGTTCTTC
few,TRBJ2-1,TRBV15,-,CATSERVLPGDEQFF,TGTGCCACCAGCGAACGGGTCCTGCCTGGTGACGAGCAGTTCTTC
few,TRBJ1-2,TRBV19,TRBD1,CASSIAAGTGKRAYGYTF,TGTGCCAGTAGTATAGCTGCGGGGACAGGGAAACGTGCATATGGCTACACCTTC
-,TRBJ1-6,TRBV28,TRBD1,CASKRDRGQGSPLHF,TGTGCCAGCAAGCGGGACAGGGGGCAAGGTTCACCCCTCCACTTT
-,TRBJ2-1,TRBV11-2,TRBD2,CASSRTPSGGGNEQFF,TGTGCCAGCAGTCGAACTCCTAGCGGTGGGGGGAATGAGCAGTTCTTC
-,TRBJ1-2,TRBV28,TRBD1,CASSNRDRVDGYTF,TGTGCCAGCAGTAACAGGGACAGGGTGGATGGCTACACCTTC
-,TRBJ2-7,TRBV6-5,TRBD2,CASSLGLAGYEQYF,TGTGCCAGCAGTCTGGGACTAGCTGGCTACGAGCAGTACTTC
once,TRBJ1-6,TRBV27,-,CASSLIRASYNSPLHF,TGTGCCAGCAGTTTAATCAGGGCTTCCTATAATTCACCCCTCCACTTT
once,TRBJ1-3,TRBV5-1,TRBD1,CASSQGAGNTIYF,TGCGCCAGCAGCCAGGGGGCCGGAAACACCATATATTTT
-,TRBJ1-1,TRBV11-2,TRBD1,CASSFPGTAPFF,TGTGCCAGCAGCTTCCCAGGGACAGCTCCTTTCTTT
once,TRBJ2-7,TRBV28,TRBD2,CASSLVRDYLYEQYF,TGTGCCAGCAGTTTGGTCCGGGACTACCTCTACGAGCAGTACTTC
few,TRBJ1-4,TRBV19,-,CASSIVTRGSNEKLFF,TGTGCCAGTAGTATAGTGACGAGGGGGTCTAATGAAAAACTGTTTTTT
-,TRBJ2-7,TRBV28,TRBD2,CASSPLAASYEQYF,TGTGCCAGCAGTCCACTAGCGGCATCCTACGAGCAGTACTTC
-,TRBJ2-7,TRBV11-2,-,CASSRIPGQLYEQYF,TGTGCCAGCAGCCGAATTCCGGGACAATTATACGAGCAGTACTTC
once,TRBJ1-2,TRBV5-4,-,CASSPVRTEIYGYTF,TGTGCCAGCAGCCCTGTCCGGACAGAAATTTATGGCTACACCTTC
-,TRBJ2-7,TRBV24-1,-,CATSDPGSPYEQYF,TGTGCCACCAGTGATCCCGGGAGCCCCTACGAGCAGTACTTC
-,TRBJ2-7,TRBV5-1,TRBD2,CASAPWDYGDEQYF,TGCGCCAGCGCTCCGTGGGACTATGGGGACGAGCAGTACTTC
-,TRBJ1-5,TRBV5-1,TRBD1,CASSLTGVGNQPQHF,TGCGCCAGCAGCTTAACAGGGGTAGGCAATCAGCCCCAGCATTTT
few,TRBJ2-3,TRBV5-8,-,CAIRRRTTVKGDTQYF,TGTGCCATCCGCCGGAGGACTACCGTTAAGGGAGATACGCAGTATTTT
-,TRBJ2-7,TRBV5-1,TRBD1,CASSLYPGTAEQYF,TGCGCCAGCAGCTTATACCCCGGGACAGCCGAGCAGTACTTC